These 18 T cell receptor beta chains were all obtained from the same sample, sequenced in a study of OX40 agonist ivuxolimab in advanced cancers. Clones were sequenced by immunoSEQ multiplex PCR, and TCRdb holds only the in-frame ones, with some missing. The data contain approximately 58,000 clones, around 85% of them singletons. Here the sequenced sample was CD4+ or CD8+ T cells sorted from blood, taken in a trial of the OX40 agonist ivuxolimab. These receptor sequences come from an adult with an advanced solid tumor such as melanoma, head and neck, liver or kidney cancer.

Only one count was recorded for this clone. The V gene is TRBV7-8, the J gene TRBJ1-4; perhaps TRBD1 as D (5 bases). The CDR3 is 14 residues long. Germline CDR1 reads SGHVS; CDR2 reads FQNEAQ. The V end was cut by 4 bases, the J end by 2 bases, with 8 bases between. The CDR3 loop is CASSSGTTNEKLFF. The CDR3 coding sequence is TGTGCCAGCAGCTCAGGGACGACTAATGAAAAACTGTTTTTT.

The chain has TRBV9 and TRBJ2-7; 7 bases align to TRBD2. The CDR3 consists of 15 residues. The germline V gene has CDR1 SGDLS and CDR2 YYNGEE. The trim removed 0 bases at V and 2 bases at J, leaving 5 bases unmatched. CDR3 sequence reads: CASSVGPSGTYEQYF. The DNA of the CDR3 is TGTGCCAGCAGCGTAGGGCCTAGCGGAACCTACGAGCAGTACTTC.

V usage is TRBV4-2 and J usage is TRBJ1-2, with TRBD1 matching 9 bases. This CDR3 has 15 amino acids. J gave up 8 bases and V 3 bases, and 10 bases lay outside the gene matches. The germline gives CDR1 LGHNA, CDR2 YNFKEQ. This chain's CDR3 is CASSHSTGGARGYTF. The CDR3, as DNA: TGTGCCAGCAGCCATTCCACAGGGGGCGCCCGGGGCTACACCTTC.

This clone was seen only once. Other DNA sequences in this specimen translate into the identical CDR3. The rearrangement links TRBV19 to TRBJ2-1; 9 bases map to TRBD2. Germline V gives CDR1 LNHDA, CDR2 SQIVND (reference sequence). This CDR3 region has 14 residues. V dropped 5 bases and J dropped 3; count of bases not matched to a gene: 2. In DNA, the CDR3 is TGTGCCAGTAGTTTTAGCGGGAGCTACAATGAGCAGTTCTTC. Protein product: CASSFSGSYNEQFF.

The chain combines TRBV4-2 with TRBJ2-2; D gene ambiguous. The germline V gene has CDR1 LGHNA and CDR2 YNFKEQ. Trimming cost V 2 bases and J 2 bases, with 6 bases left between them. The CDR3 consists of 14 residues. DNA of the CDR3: TGTGCCAGCAGCCAACCGGCCAACACCGGGGAGCTGTTTTTT. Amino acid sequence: CASSQPANTGELFF.

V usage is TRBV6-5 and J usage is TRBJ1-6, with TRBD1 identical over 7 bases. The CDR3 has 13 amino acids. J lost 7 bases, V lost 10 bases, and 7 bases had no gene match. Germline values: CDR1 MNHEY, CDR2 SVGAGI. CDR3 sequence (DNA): TGTGCCACCTCCAGGGGGGCGAATTCACCCCTCCACTTT. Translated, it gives CATSRGANSPLHF.

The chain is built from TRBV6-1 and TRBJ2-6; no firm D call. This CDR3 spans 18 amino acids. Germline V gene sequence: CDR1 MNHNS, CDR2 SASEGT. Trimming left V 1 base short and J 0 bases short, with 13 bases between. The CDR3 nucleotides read TGTGCCAGCAGTGAAGGGACGCGAATCCTCTCTGGGGCCAACGTCCTGACTTTC. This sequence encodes CASSEGTRILSGANVLTF.

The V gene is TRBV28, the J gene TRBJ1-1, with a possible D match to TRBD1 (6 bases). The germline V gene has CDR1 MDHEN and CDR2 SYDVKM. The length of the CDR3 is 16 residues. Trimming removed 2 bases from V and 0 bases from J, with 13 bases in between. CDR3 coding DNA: TGTGCCAGCAGTTTAGGGGGGGGCCAGGTGAACACTGAAGCTTTCTTT. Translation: CASSLGGGQVNTEAFF. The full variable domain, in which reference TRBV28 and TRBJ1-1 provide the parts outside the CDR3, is DVKVTQSSRYLVKRTGEKVFLECVQDMDHENMFWYRQDPGLGLRLIYFSYDVKMKEKGDIPEGYSVSREKKERFSLILESASTNQTSMYLCASSLGGGQVNTEAFFGQGTRLTVV.

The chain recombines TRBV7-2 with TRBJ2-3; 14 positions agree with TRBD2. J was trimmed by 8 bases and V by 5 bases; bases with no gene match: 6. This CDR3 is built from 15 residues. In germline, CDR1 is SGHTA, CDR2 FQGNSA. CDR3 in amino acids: CASSTGLAGESTQYF. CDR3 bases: TGTGCCAGCAGCACGGGACTAGCGGGAGAAAGTACGCAGTATTTT.

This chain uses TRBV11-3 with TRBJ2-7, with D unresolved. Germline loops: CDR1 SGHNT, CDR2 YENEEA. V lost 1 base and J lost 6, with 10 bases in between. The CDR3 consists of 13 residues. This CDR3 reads CASSLVAAGEQYF. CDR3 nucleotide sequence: TGTGCCAGCAGCTTAGTCGCGGCCGGCGAGCAGTACTTC.

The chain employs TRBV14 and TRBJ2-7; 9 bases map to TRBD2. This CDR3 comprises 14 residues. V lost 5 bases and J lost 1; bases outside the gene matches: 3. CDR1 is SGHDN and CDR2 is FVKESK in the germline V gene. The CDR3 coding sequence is TGTGCCAGCAGCAGCGGACTAGCGTCCTACGAGCAGTACTTC. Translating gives CASSSGLASYEQYF.

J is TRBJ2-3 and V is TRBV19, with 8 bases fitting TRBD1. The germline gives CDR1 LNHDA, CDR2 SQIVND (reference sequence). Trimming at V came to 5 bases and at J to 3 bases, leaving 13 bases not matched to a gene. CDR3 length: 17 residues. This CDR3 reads CASSPRFGTGVTDTQYF. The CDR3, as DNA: TGTGCCAGTAGTCCCCGTTTCGGGACAGGAGTGACAGATACGCAGTATTTT.

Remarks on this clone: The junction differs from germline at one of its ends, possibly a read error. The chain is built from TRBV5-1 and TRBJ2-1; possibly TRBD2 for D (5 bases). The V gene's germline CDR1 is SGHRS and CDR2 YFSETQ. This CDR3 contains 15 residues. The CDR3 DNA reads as TGCGCCAGCAGCTTGGGTACTAGTAGCTACGATGAGCAGTTCTTC. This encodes CASSLGTSSYDEQFF. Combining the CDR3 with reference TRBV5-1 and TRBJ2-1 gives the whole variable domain KAGVTQTPRYLIKTRGQQVTLSCSPISGHRSVSWYQQTPGQGLQFLFEYFSETQRNKGNFPGRFSGRQFSNSRSEMNVSTLELGDSALYLCASSLGTSSYDEQFFGPGTRLTVL.

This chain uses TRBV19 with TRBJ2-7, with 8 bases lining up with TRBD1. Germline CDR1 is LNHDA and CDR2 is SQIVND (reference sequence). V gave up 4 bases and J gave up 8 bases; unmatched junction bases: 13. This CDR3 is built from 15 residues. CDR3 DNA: TGTGCCAGTAGTAACAACCCCGGGACAGGAGGCCAGCAGTACTTC. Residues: CASSNNPGTGGQQYF.

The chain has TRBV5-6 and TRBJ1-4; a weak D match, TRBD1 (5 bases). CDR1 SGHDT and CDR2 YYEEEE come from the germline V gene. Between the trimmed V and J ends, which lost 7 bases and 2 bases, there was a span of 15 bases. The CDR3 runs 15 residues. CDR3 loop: CASGKTGLTNEKLFF. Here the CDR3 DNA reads TGTGCCAGCGGAAAGACGGGACTCACTAATGAAAAACTGTTTTTT.

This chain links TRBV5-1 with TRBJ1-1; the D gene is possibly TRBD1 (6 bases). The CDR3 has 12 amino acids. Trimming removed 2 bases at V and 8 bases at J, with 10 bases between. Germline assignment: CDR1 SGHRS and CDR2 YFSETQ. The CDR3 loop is CASSFTQGEAFF. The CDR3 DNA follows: TGCGCCAGCAGCTTTACCCAGGGGGAAGCTTTCTTT.

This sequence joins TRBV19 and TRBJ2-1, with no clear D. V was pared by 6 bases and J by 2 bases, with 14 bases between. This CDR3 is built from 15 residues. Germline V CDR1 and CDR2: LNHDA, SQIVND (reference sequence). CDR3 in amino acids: CASRVSFEPYNEQFF. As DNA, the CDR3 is TGTGCCAGTAGGGTGAGTTTCGAGCCCTACAATGAGCAGTTCTTC.

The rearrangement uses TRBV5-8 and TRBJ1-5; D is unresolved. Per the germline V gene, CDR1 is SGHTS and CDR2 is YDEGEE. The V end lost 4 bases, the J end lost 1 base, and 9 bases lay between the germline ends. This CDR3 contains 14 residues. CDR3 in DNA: TGTGCCAGCAGCCGAGGCCTAAGCAATCAGCCCCAGCATTTT. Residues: CASSRGLSNQPQHF.